Below, 20 T cell receptor beta chains from the same sample are listed, as sequenced in a study of T cell changes during pregnancy in multiple sclerosis. Profiled with immunoSEQ multiplex PCR; TCRdb holds only in-frame clones, not every one. The table shows some 64,000 clones, with around 90% occurring only once. Sample: peripheral blood, taken in the first trimester of pregnancy. These TCRs come from a female donor with multiple sclerosis, enrolled in a pregnancy study.

This chain links TRBV28 with TRBJ2-5; weak D call: TRBD1 (5 bases). Germline-derived CDR1 and CDR2 are MDHEN and SYDVKM. The V end was cut by 2 bases, the J end by 1 base, with 8 bases between. CDR3 length: 14 residues. CDR3 amino acids: CASSLTGPQETQYF. Here the CDR3 DNA reads TGTGCCAGCAGTTTAACAGGACCCCAAGAGACCCAGTACTTC. The whole variable domain, remainder taken from reference TRBV28 and TRBJ2-5, is DVKVTQSSRYLVKRTGEKVFLECVQDMDHENMFWYRQDPGLGLRLIYFSYDVKMKEKGDIPEGYSVSREKKERFSLILESASTNQTSMYLCASSLTGPQETQYFGPGTRLLVL.

The chain joins TRBV2 to TRBJ2-1, with TRBD1 as a possible D gene (6 bases). The V gene's germline CDR1 is SNHLY and CDR2 FYNNEI. The CDR3 has 12 amino acids. Trimming removed 6 bases from V and 10 bases from J, with 13 bases in between. The CDR3 sequence is CASRKQGSEQFF. As DNA, the CDR3 is TGTGCCAGCAGGAAACAGGGCTCCGAGCAGTTCTTC.

This clone was picked up one time. The chain uses TRBV30 and TRBJ2-7, with 9 nucleotides matching TRBD2. The germline V gene encodes CDR1 GTSNPN and CDR2 SVGIG (reference sequence). CDR3 size: 15 residues. Trimming took 1 base from V and 2 from J; bases not matched to a gene: 6. CDR3 loop: CAWSGSRLAAYEQYF. In DNA, the CDR3 is TGTGCCTGGAGTGGCTCCCGACTAGCGGCCTACGAGCAGTACTTC.

The CDR3 DNA reads as TGTGCCAGCAGTGAATACAGGGGGAACACTGAAGCTTTCTTT. The encoded protein is CASSEYRGNTEAFF. This rearrangement joins TRBV25-1 to TRBJ1-1, with D possibly matching TRBD1 (6 bases). The ends were cut back, 0 bases at V and 1 base at J, with 6 bases in the middle. CDR3 length: 14 amino acids. Per the germline V gene, CDR1 is MGHDK and CDR2 is SYGVNS.

This rearrangement joins TRBV18 to TRBJ2-7; 10 bases map to TRBD1. The trim removed 4 bases at V and 2 bases at J, leaving 5 bases unmatched. This CDR3 spans 15 amino acids. Germline loops: CDR1 KGHSH, CDR2 LQKENI. The CDR3 here is CASSLGQGGPYEQYF. The CDR3 nucleotides read TGTGCCAGCTCACTCGGACAGGGGGGACCCTACGAGCAGTACTTC.

V gene TRBV6-1 combines with J gene TRBJ1-2; TRBD1 might be the D (5 bases). Germline CDR1 and CDR2: MNHNS and SASEGT. The CDR3 totals 14 residues. The V gene lost 5 bases and the J gene lost 5 bases, with 15 bases spanning the gap. CDR3 amino acids: CASSPYQRQYGYTF. In nucleotides, the CDR3 is TGTGCCAGCAGTCCATACCAACGACAGTATGGCTACACCTTC.

The rearrangement joins TRBV6-6 to TRBJ1-5, with TRBD1 matching over 8 bases. The CDR3 length is 14 residues. The V gene's germline CDR1 is MNHNY and CDR2 SVGAGI (reference sequence). V gave up 4 bases and J gave up 6 bases; unmatched junction bases: 5. In nucleotides, the CDR3 is TGTGCCAGCAGTTTCACAGGGGGGAGTCAGCCCCAGCATTTT. Its translation is CASSFTGGSQPQHF.

The chain has TRBV27 and TRBJ2-1, with TRBD2 identical over 7 bases. J was trimmed by 7 bases and V by 5 bases; bases with no gene match: 11. This CDR3 is 15 amino acids long. Germline values: CDR1 MNHEY, CDR2 SMNVEV (reference sequence). The CDR3 sequence: CASSQGSGVWNEQFF. Written as DNA, the CDR3 is TGTGCCAGCAGTCAGGGAAGCGGGGTCTGGAATGAGCAGTTCTTC.

This clone has just one count. The chain recombines TRBV7-9 with TRBJ1-1, with D perhaps matching TRBD1 (6 bases). The ends were cut back, 1 base at V and 0 bases at J, with 15 bases in the middle. The CDR3 has 17 amino acids. From germline, CDR1 is SEHNR and CDR2 FQNEAQ (reference sequence). CDR3 bases: TGTGCCAGCAGCTTAGGGAGGGGGGGAACCCTGAACACTGAAGCTTTCTTT. It specifies CASSLGRGGTLNTEAFF. The full variable domain, in which reference TRBV7-9 and TRBJ1-1 provide the parts outside the CDR3, is DTGVSQNPRHKITKRGQNVTFRCDPISEHNRLYWYRQTLGQGPEFLTYFQNEAQLEKSRLLSDRFSAERPKGSFSTLEIQRTEQGDSAMYLCASSLGRGGTLNTEAFFGQGTRLTVV.

The chain links TRBV5-6 to TRBJ2-3, with 10 bases aligning to TRBD1. The CDR3 runs to 15 residues. Germline lookup yields CDR1 SGHDT and CDR2 YYEEEE. V dropped 4 bases and J dropped 4; count of bases not matched to a gene: 6. The CDR3 DNA follows: TGTGCCAGCAGCACCGGGACAGGGGAAGCAGATACGCAGTATTTT. This sequence encodes CASSTGTGEADTQYF.

The chain couples TRBV14 to TRBJ2-7; a weak D match, TRBD2 (7 bases). From germline, CDR1 is SGHDN and CDR2 FVKESK. CDR3 size: 16 residues. V dropped 0 bases and J dropped 0 bases, with 12 bases sitting between them. The chain's CDR3 is CASSQDIGGGSYEQYF. CDR3 in DNA: TGTGCCAGCAGCCAAGATATAGGGGGGGGCTCCTACGAGCAGTACTTC.

To note about this clone: The junction and the germline gene differ at one end; a read error may be behind it. The chain couples TRBV5-6 to TRBJ1-4; tentatively, D is TRBD1 (6 bases). Germline V gene data show CDR1 as SGHDT and CDR2 as YYEEEE. This CDR3 comprises 11 residues. CDR3 residues: CASSGGGTCVF. The CDR3, as DNA: TGTGCCAGCAGCGGGGGAGGGACATGCGTTTTT. The whole variable domain, filled in from reference TRBV5-6 and TRBJ1-4, reads DAGVTQSPTHLIKTRGQQVTLRCSPKSGHDTVSWYQQALGQGPQFIFQYYEEEERQRGNFPDRFSGHQFPNYSSELNVNALLLGDSALYLCASSGGGTCVFGSGTQLSVL.

The chain employs TRBV28 and TRBJ2-1, with 9 bases identical to TRBD2. V gave up 7 bases and J gave up 7 bases; unmatched junction bases: 11. CDR1 and CDR2 from the germline V gene are MDHEN and SYDVKM. This CDR3 region has 15 residues. The CDR3 nucleotides are TGTGCCAGCAACCCACGAGGCGGGAGGGGGAATGAGCAGTTCTTC. This sequence encodes CASNPRGGRGNEQFF.

V is TRBV6-5 and J is TRBJ2-3; 8 bases are a match to TRBD2. The length of the CDR3 is 15 residues. Germline V gives CDR1 MNHEY, CDR2 SVGAGI. J was trimmed by 4 bases and V by 2 bases; bases with no gene match: 5. CDR3 bases: TGTGCCAGCAGTTACGGAGGCGGGGGGTCAGATACGCAGTATTTT. As protein: CASSYGGGGSDTQYF.

V and J are TRBV10-3 and TRBJ1-2; D possibly corresponds to TRBD1 (6 bases). This CDR3 spans 14 amino acids. The V end lost 4 bases, the J end lost 6 bases, and 15 bases lay between the germline ends. CDR1 and CDR2 from the germline V gene are ENHRY and SYGVKD. CDR3 coding DNA: TGTGCCATCAGTGCTAACAGGGAAGGGCATGGCTACACCTTC. Protein: CAISANREGHGYTF.

The V and J genes are TRBV11-2 and TRBJ2-5; D may be TRBD1 (6 bases). CDR1 and CDR2 from the germline V gene are SGHAT and FQNNGV. The CDR3 consists of 15 residues. V was clipped by 1 base and J by 5 bases, with 14 bases between them. The CDR3 coding sequence is TGTGCCAGCAGCTTAGGTGGCAGGGGTCTCGAGACCCAGTACTTC. Amino acid sequence: CASSLGGRGLETQYF.

This clone has only a few counts. The chain links TRBV4-2 to TRBJ1-5; D uncertain. The germline V gene encodes CDR1 LGHNA and CDR2 YNFKEQ. The V gene lost 1 base and the J gene lost 6 bases, with 7 bases spanning the gap. The CDR3 is made up of 13 amino acids. The CDR3 DNA reads as TGTGCCAGCAGCCAAGGAGCGAGTCAGCCCCAGCATTTT. Its translation is CASSQGASQPQHF.

This chain joins TRBV30 and TRBJ1-4, with TRBD1 matching 8 bases. Germline CDR1 reads GTSNPN; CDR2 reads SVGIG (reference sequence). This CDR3 region has 14 residues. J lost 4 bases, V lost 7 bases, and 8 bases had no gene match. The CDR3 loop is CALWTGRYNEKLFF. The CDR3 nucleotides are TGTGCCTTGTGGACAGGGCGATATAATGAAAAACTGTTTTTT.

V usage is TRBV9 and J usage is TRBJ2-1, with TRBD2 matching over 12 bases. This CDR3 is built from 16 residues. CDR1 is SGDLS, CDR2 YYNGEE, per germline. V was clipped by 4 bases and J by 12 bases; unmatched bases: 14. The CDR3 loop is CASSPGLTTSGGLQFF. The CDR3 region has the DNA TGTGCCAGCAGCCCAGGATTAACGACTAGCGGGGGCCTGCAGTTCTTC.

This sequence joins TRBV5-1 and TRBJ2-1, with 10 bases fitting TRBD2. After removal of 4 bases from V and 3 bases from J, the junction contained 10 bases not matched to a gene. The CDR3 is 17 residues long. Germline V gene data show CDR1 as SGHRS and CDR2 as YFSETQ. In nucleotides, the CDR3 is TGCGCCAGCAGCCCTATTACTAGCGGGGTTGGCTACAATGAGCAGTTCTTC. Residues: CASSPITSGVGYNEQFF.